This TCR beta chain was sequenced during a study of regulatory T cells in long-lasting Graves disease. This clonotype was observed at least ten times. Its target is not known. For TCR beta, libraries came from iRepertoire HTBI primers and Arm-PCR of CDR3 regions. TCRdb analysed the multiplex PCR reads with MiXCR anew, one entry per CDR3 protein. This sample carries hundreds of thousands of distinct CDR3 sequences, around 15% of them seen once, and the ten largest clones take 20% to 25%. Study-wide points: TRBV28, TRBJ1-2 and TRBJ2-5 were segments that persistent disease favored. Thyroid tissue was not sampled; only peripheral blood was.

Time point in this sample: newly diagnosed GD, antithyroid drugs for less than 3 months. After RNA was extracted from PBMCs, the TCR library was made from it. Patients hailed from an endocrinology department in Xi'an, China. V lost 4 bases and J lost 1, with 6 bases in between. Germline-derived CDR1 and CDR2 are SGHTA and FQGNSA. The CDR3 length is 13 residues. Sequences were derived from peripheral blood mononuclear cells (PBMCs), sampled at new diagnosis, from a patient treated with antithyroid drugs. This sequence was found in a female donor with Graves disease. J is TRBJ2-3 and V is TRBV7-2; no clear D. CDR3 nucleotides: TGTGCCAGCAGCTCACTCGGCACAGATACGCAGTATTTT. Amino acids: CASSSLGTDTQYF.